This TCR beta chain is from a study of T cell responses to AZD1222 COVID-19 vaccine. Study conclusions and caveats: There were mostly white British donors and more females than males, and clonal diversity was possibly underestimated. Nearly half of spike-specific TCRs reportedly target unmutated variant regions. Increased Spike-specific TCR breadth and depth were observed after two AZD1222 doses. Repertoire samples came only from after the peak T cell response.

As regards this clone: What it recognizes is unknown.

Sequencing was performed with immunoSEQ multiplex PCR; in TCRdb, only in-frame clones are kept and a portion is missing. The sample includes 120,000 to 150,000 clones, 93% seen only once; the top ten take about 2.1%. The germline V gene has CDR1 SGDLS and CDR2 YYNGEE. V was shortened by 4 bases and J by 4 bases, with 14 bases between the two germline ends. The CDR3 loop spans 14 amino acids. The specimen was peripheral blood, collected on day 0 of AZD1222 vaccination. This clonotype originated in an adult in good health. V is TRBV9 and J is TRBJ1-2, with D unclear. This CDR3 reads CASSPTLESYGYTF. The CDR3 DNA is TGTGCCAGCAGCCCCACTCTAGAGAGCTATGGCTACACCTTC.